This TCR beta chain was identified during a study of immune characterization of retroperitoneal liposarcoma (dated by TCRdb to between 2019 and 2020). At the junction V is shortened by 5 bases and J by 2 bases; bases outside the gene matches: 6. The CDR3 numbers 16 residues from cysteine through phenylalanine. The sequence is cut down to CDR3 DNA, 48 bases in frame from base 1. Comment on this clonotype: The antigen it recognizes is unknown. No much larger clonotype is one base removed from it; base qualities were not supplied.

Library generation was performed with PCR. The instrument given in TCRdb is NextSeq 500. In TCRdb, the public reads were trimmed at Q25 with fastp and aligned with MiXCR, with productive beta chains retained. Rows with one shared CDR3 protein collapse into an entry with the most common genes and DNA. This sample gives some 9,900 distinct CDR3 sequences in total; around 30% of them show up just once. The ten largest account for approximately 8.2% of the sample. The chain was built from TRBV12-3 or TRBV12-4 and TRBJ2-3, and TRBD2 aligns with 11 junction nucleotides. The material sequenced was tumor tissue. The sequence was obtained from a male donor with retroperitoneal liposarcoma. DNA sequence: TGTGCCAGCAGTCCGGGACTAGCGGCAGCCACAGATACGCAGTATTTT. This encodes CASSPGLAAATDTQYF.